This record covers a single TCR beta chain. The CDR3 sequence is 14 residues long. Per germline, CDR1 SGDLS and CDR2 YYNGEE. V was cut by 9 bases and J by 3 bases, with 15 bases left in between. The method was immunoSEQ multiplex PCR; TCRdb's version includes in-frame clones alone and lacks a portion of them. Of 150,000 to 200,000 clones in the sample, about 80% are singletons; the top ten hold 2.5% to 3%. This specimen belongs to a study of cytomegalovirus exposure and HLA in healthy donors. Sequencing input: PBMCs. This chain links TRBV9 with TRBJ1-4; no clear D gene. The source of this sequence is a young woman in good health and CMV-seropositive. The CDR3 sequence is CATGPLSANEKLFF. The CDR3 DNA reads TGTGCCACAGGCCCCCTCTCGGCTAATGAAAAACTGTTTTTT.